This T cell receptor (beta chain) was recovered during a study of shared clonotypes between healthy human individuals. A note on this clone: Its antigen remains unknown.

Study-level findings and limits: As a rule, naive subsets had a larger estimated richness than memory subsets. It was expected that sequencing depth would affect clonotype sharing among donors.

On sorted subsets, replicate PCRs used about 200 ng DNA, or tens of thousands of T cell genomes. Authors' methods: Owing to the provision of junction-only sequences devoid of quality scores by immunoSEQ, filtering differed. Method: immunoSEQ multiplex PCR; TCRdb's copy keeps in-frame clones and lacks some. V and J calls and clone size come straight from that table; D and trimming were deduced from the DNA. The sample consists of around 720,000 clones, about 80% of them appearing once. V dropped 5 bases and J dropped 3 bases, with 18 bases sitting between them. The CDR3 runs to 16 residues. Germline V gene sequence: CDR1 LNHDA, CDR2 SQIVND (reference sequence).

The source is a woman aged 25 to 45 in good health. Sample: memory CD4+ T cells sorted from blood. Stated subset: CD45RA-negative fraction. This chain uses TRBV19 with TRBJ2-3, with a possible D match to TRBD2 (5 bases). CDR3 in amino acids: CASSSQAASGTDTQYF. In DNA, the CDR3 is TGTGCCAGTAGTTCCCAAGCGGCCTCCGGGACAGATACGCAGTATTTT. Variable domain in full (rest from reference TRBV19 and TRBJ2-3): DGGITQSPKYLFRKEGQNVTLSCEQNLNHDAMYWYRQDPGQGLRLIYYSQIVNDFQKGDIAEGYSVSREKKESFPLTVTSAQKNPTAFYLCASSSQAASGTDTQYFGPGTRLTVL.